The 31 T cell receptor beta chains presented below share a single source sample, sequenced in a study of T cells after yellow fever vaccination. Using its own MiXCR run on the 5' RACE reads, TCRdb lists one record per CDR3 protein. Of 250,000 to 400,000 distinct CDR3 sequences listed, roughly 3.9% are singletons. Sequencing was performed on PBMCs, taken 5 days after the yellow fever booster vaccination. These receptors originate from a man between 18 and 29 years old who received the YFV17D yellow fever vaccine.

The sample holds many counts of this clonotype. CDR3 loop: CSARDRGNYGYTF. CDR3 bases: TGCAGTGCTAGAGATCGGGGTAACTATGGCTACACCTTC. The chain joins TRBV20-1 to TRBJ1-2; D is undetermined. CDR3 size: 13 residues. CDR1 and CDR2 from the germline V gene are DFQATT and SNEGSKA (reference sequence). The V end lost 0 bases, the J end lost 1 base, and 6 bases lay between the germline ends.

This clonotype was detected ten times or more. The chain couples TRBV7-2 to TRBJ2-7; either TRBD1 or TRBD2 may fit D (5 bases each). Germline lookup yields CDR1 SGHTA and CDR2 FQGNSA. Trimming left V 5 bases short and J 5 bases short, with 22 bases between. The CDR3 is made up of 16 amino acids. Written as DNA, the CDR3 is TGTGCCAGCAGCCCCCCAGGGAGACGGGTCCCCCACGAGCAGTACTTC. Translated: CASSPPGRRVPHEQYF.

This clonotype has a count of ten or more. The chain is built from TRBV11-2 and TRBJ2-3; D unclear. The CDR3 consists of 15 residues. V lost 3 bases to trimming and J lost 0 bases, with 10 bases between them. CDR1 is SGHAT, CDR2 FQNNGV, per germline. The CDR3 DNA is TGTGCCAGCAGCTTCAAATACCCTAGCACAGATACGCAGTATTTT. Translated: CASSFKYPSTDTQYF.

The table lists this clonotype with many counts. The chain joins TRBV12-3 or TRBV12-4 to TRBJ1-5, with a possible D match to TRBD1 (5 bases). The CDR3 length is 14 residues. V lost 6 bases and J lost 1, with 10 bases in between. CDR3 bases: TGTGCCAGCAGCCGGGACGGAAGCAATCAGCCCCAGCATTTT. Protein: CASSRDGSNQPQHF.

In its sample, this clonotype was seen a few times. V usage is TRBV11-2 and J usage is TRBJ1-1; the D is unclear. Germline CDR1 is SGHAT and CDR2 is FQNNGV. The CDR3 length is 16 residues. The ends were cut back, 5 bases at V and 3 bases at J, with 19 bases in the middle. The CDR3 is CASSPRARLVYTEAFF. The CDR3 DNA sequence: TGTGCCAGCAGCCCGAGGGCCCGGCTTGTATACACTGAAGCTTTCTTT.

Remarks on this clonotype: With a much larger clone just one base away, this may be a read error. This sequence joins TRBV3-1 and TRBJ2-5; a possible D gene is TRBD1 (5 bases). V dropped 2 bases and J dropped 5 bases, with 15 bases sitting between them. In germline, CDR1 is LGHDT, CDR2 YNNKEL (reference sequence). There are 15 residues in the CDR3. CDR3 in amino acids: CASSQNFPPGETQYF. For the CDR3, the DNA is TGTGCCAGCAGCCAAAACTTCCCACCAGGGGAGACCCAGTACTTC.

This clonotype has a handful of counts. The chain recombines TRBV7-6 with TRBJ2-2; D gene ambiguous. Trimming took 1 base from V and 6 from J, leaving 6 bases between them. This CDR3 comprises 13 residues. The V gene's germline CDR1 is SGHVS and CDR2 FNYEAQ. DNA of the CDR3: TGTGCCAGCAGCTTAGTTCTTGCCGGGGAGCTGTTTTTT. As protein: CASSLVLAGELFF.

The DNA of the CDR3 is TGTGCCATCACACAGGGTCCCTCTAGCTATGGCTACACCTTC. Amino acids: CAITQGPSSYGYTF. V usage is TRBV2 and J usage is TRBJ1-2; possibly TRBD1 for D (6 bases). With 10 bases removed from V and 4 bases from J, the gap between germline ends came to 19 bases. The germline CDR1 and CDR2 sequences are SNHLY and FYNNEI. The CDR3 runs 14 residues. Full variable domain (missing parts from reference TRBV2 and TRBJ1-2): EPEVTQTPSHQVTQMGQEVILRCVPISNHLYFYWYRQILGQKVEFLVSFYNNEISEKSEIFDDQFSVERPDGSNFTLKIRSTKLEDSAMYFCAITQGPSSYGYTFGSGTRLTVV.

The V call is TRBV3-1, the J call TRBJ1-2; D not resolved. Germline V lookup: CDR1 LGHDT, CDR2 YNNKEL (reference sequence). The V end was cut by 3 bases, the J end by 7 bases, with 12 bases between. The CDR3 is 13 residues long. CDR3 loop: CASSHRRTVGYTF. The CDR3, as DNA: TGTGCCAGCAGCCACAGGAGAACTGTTGGCTACACCTTC.

The table lists this clonotype with many counts. The chain links TRBV7-2 to TRBJ2-3, with 7 bases lining up with TRBD2. The CDR3 totals 15 residues. V was clipped by 1 base and J by 4 bases; unmatched bases: 5. The germline gives CDR1 SGHTA, CDR2 FQGNSA. CDR3 in DNA: TGTGCCAGCAGCTTAGGCGGGGGTCGTTCAGATACGCAGTATTTT. This translates into CASSLGGGRSDTQYF.

The chain employs TRBV27 and TRBJ2-1, with D perhaps matching TRBD1 or TRBD2 (6 bases each). V gave up 8 bases and J gave up 2 bases, with 10 bases separating them. This CDR3 has 13 amino acids. Germline assignment: CDR1 MNHEY and CDR2 SMNVEV (reference sequence). CDR3 region: CASRGHPYNEQFF. For the CDR3, the DNA is TGTGCCAGCCGGGGGCATCCCTACAATGAGCAGTTCTTC.

This clonotype was counted at least ten times. The chain uses TRBV29-1 and TRBJ1-2; D is unresolved. CDR1 and CDR2 (germline): SQVTM, ANQGSEA. The germline V and J ends were trimmed by 4 bases and 8 bases, with 11 bases remaining between them. The CDR3 sequence is 11 residues long. CDR3 nucleotide sequence: TGCAGCGTTGGGACCACGGAGGGCTACACCTTC. Amino acid sequence: CSVGTTEGYTF.

This clonotype was detected only a few times. The CDR3 sequence is CASSLVQGIDTQYF. The CDR3 DNA is TGCGCCAGCAGCTTGGTTCAGGGAATAGATACGCAGTATTTT. The chain employs TRBV5-1 and TRBJ2-3; possibly TRBD1 for D (5 bases). Trimming left V 0 bases short and J 5 bases short, with 10 bases between. The CDR3 sequence is 14 residues long. From germline, CDR1 is SGHRS and CDR2 YFSETQ.

This clonotype was detected a few times. V usage is TRBV23-1 and J usage is TRBJ2-7, with 8 positions matching TRBD1. TRBV23-1 carries the ORF label, with uncertain function. J was trimmed by 2 bases and V by 7 bases; bases with no gene match: 4. The CDR3 length is 13 residues. The CDR3: CASTDRVTYEQYF. The CDR3 DNA sequence: TGCGCCAGCACGGACAGGGTAACCTACGAGCAGTACTTC.

Ten or more counts support this clonotype. This sequence joins TRBV20-1 and TRBJ1-4; 7 positions agree with TRBD1. Losses at the gene ends were 6 bases for V and 8 bases for J; bases not matched to a gene: 6. The CDR3 runs to 12 residues. Germline V gives CDR1 DFQATT, CDR2 SNEGSKA (reference sequence). The CDR3 nucleotides are TGCAGTGCCCCAACAGGGGCCGAAAAACTGTTTTTT. Translating gives CSAPTGAEKLFF.

This clonotype was found a few times. This chain links TRBV7-2 with TRBJ2-2, with 7 bases lining up with TRBD1. Germline CDR1 is SGHTA and CDR2 is FQGNSA. This CDR3 region has 14 residues. V was clipped by 4 bases and J by 4 bases; unmatched bases: 3. This CDR3 reads CASSSRTGTGELFF. The CDR3 nucleotides are TGTGCCAGCAGCTCGAGGACAGGCACCGGGGAGCTGTTTTTT.

The V gene is TRBV7-9, the J gene TRBJ1-4, with TRBD1 identical over 8 bases. J gave up 2 bases and V 5 bases, and 7 bases lay outside the gene matches. This CDR3 has 16 residues. Looked up from germline, CDR1 is SEHNR and CDR2 is FQNEAQ (reference sequence). The chain's CDR3 is CASSQTGGRTNEKLFF. The CDR3 coding sequence is TGTGCCAGCAGCCAAACAGGGGGTCGGACTAATGAAAAACTGTTTTTT.

This clonotype was seen repeatedly, ten times or more. The chain uses TRBV4-3 and TRBJ2-2; no clear D gene. Germline V gene sequence: CDR1 LGHNA, CDR2 YSLEER. V lost 2 bases and J lost 6, with 4 bases in between. The CDR3 has 12 amino acids. The CDR3 bases are TGCGCCAGCAGCCAATTGCCCGGGGAGCTGTTTTTT. It specifies CASSQLPGELFF.

This clonotype was found many times. The rearrangement joins TRBV20-1 to TRBJ2-2; TRBD1 is a possible D gene (5 bases). Germline CDR1 is DFQATT and CDR2 is SNEGSKA (reference sequence). V was cut by 6 bases and J by 5 bases, with 13 bases left in between. The CDR3 consists of 13 residues. The CDR3 sequence: CSASRTSTGELFF. CDR3 DNA sequence: TGCAGTGCCAGTAGGACATCTACCGGGGAGCTGTTTTTT.

This clonotype was recorded at least ten times. The CDR3 sequence: CASSQSRGTEAFF. The CDR3 nucleotides are TGCGCCAGCAGCCAAAGTCGTGGGACTGAAGCTTTCTTT. The rearrangement joins TRBV4-3 to TRBJ1-1; D unresolved. This CDR3 contains 13 residues. Germline CDR1 LGHNA, CDR2 YSLEER. V was cut by 2 bases and J by 5 bases, with 9 bases left in between.

This clonotype was seen a few times. The V call is TRBV18, the J call TRBJ2-3; 7 bases match TRBD2. This CDR3 spans 14 amino acids. Trimming took 2 bases from V and 3 from J; bases not matched to a gene: 2. The V gene's germline CDR1 is KGHSH and CDR2 LQKENI. The CDR3 sequence is CASSPGTKTDTQYF. The CDR3 region has the DNA TGTGCCAGCTCACCAGGGACTAAAACAGATACGCAGTATTTT.

V usage is TRBV7-9 and J usage is TRBJ1-1, with 9 bases aligning to TRBD1. The length of the CDR3 is 16 residues. Per the germline V gene, CDR1 is SEHNR and CDR2 is FQNEAQ (reference sequence). The V gene end was trimmed by 1 base and the J gene end by 10 bases; junction bases not matched to a gene: 13. The CDR3 here is CASSLDPRDRARRAFF. CDR3 in DNA: TGTGCCAGCAGCTTAGACCCCCGGGACAGGGCTAGAAGAGCTTTCTTT.

This clonotype was found many times. The chain uses TRBV27 and TRBJ1-1; D is ambiguous. Germline V CDR1 and CDR2: MNHEY, SMNVEV (reference sequence). The CDR3 runs to 13 residues. V gave up 5 bases and J gave up 7 bases, with 14 bases separating them. CDR3 in amino acids: CASSTDPQIEAFF. The CDR3 region has the DNA TGTGCCAGCAGTACCGACCCACAGATTGAAGCTTTCTTT.

This clonotype was observed a handful of times. The CDR3 is CASSLFPWTEDPNYGYTF. The CDR3 DNA follows: TGCGCCAGCAGCTTGTTTCCTTGGACGGAAGACCCTAACTATGGCTACACCTTC. The chain recombines TRBV5-1 with TRBJ1-2, with unresolved D. Germline values: CDR1 SGHRS, CDR2 YFSETQ. Trimming removed 1 base from V and 0 bases from J, with 19 bases in between. The CDR3 contains 18 residues.

Many counts were recorded for this clonotype. The gene calls are TRBV5-1 and TRBJ2-7, with 11 nucleotides matching TRBD1. V was clipped by 4 bases and J by 5 bases; unmatched bases: 5. There are 14 residues in the CDR3. The germline V gene has CDR1 SGHRS and CDR2 YFSETQ. The CDR3 bases are TGCGCCAGCAGCCAGGGGACAGGGGGAGACGAGCAGTACTTC. It is translated as CASSQGTGGDEQYF. The whole variable domain, filled in from reference TRBV5-1 and TRBJ2-7, reads KAGVTQTPRYLIKTRGQQVTLSCSPISGHRSVSWYQQTPGQGLQFLFEYFSETQRNKGNFPGRFSGRQFSNSRSEMNVSTLELGDSALYLCASSQGTGGDEQYFGPGTRLTVT.

This clonotype was seen repeatedly, ten times or more. CDR3 nucleotides: TGTGCCAGCAGCTTAGAAGGGGGTGGCAATCAGCCCCAGCATTTT. It codes for CASSLEGGGNQPQHF. This sequence joins TRBV7-2 and TRBJ1-5; possibly TRBD1 for D (6 bases). This CDR3 spans 15 amino acids. Germline assignment: CDR1 SGHTA and CDR2 FQGNSA. V shed 1 base and J shed 2 bases, with 9 bases lying between them.

This clonotype was seen only a few times. The chain carries TRBV7-8 and TRBJ2-3; tentatively, D is TRBD2 (6 bases). V lost 7 bases and J 5 bases, leaving 25 bases between the germline ends. Germline V lookup: CDR1 SGHVS, CDR2 FQNEAQ. This CDR3 comprises 17 residues. CDR3 sequence reads: CASNPRAPRRGIDTQYF. The CDR3 DNA follows: TGTGCCAGCAACCCCCGTGCCCCCCGGCGGGGTATAGATACGCAGTATTTT.

This clonotype was detected a few times. V is TRBV11-2 and J is TRBJ2-3, with 9 bases lining up with TRBD2. V trimming: 5 bases; J trimming: 6 bases; junction bases outside the gene matches: 9. Germline values: CDR1 SGHAT, CDR2 FQNNGV. The CDR3 extends over 15 amino acids. The CDR3 DNA reads as TGTGCCAGCAGCCCGGCGGGGGGGGCGATGGATACGCAGTATTTT. Translating it yields CASSPAGGAMDTQYF.

The gene calls are TRBV29-1 and TRBJ2-5; no firm D call. The CDR3 length is 12 residues. The germline V and J ends were trimmed by 2 bases and 3 bases, with 7 bases remaining between them. Germline loops: CDR1 SQVTM, CDR2 ANQGSEA. The CDR3 reads CSVESPEETQYF. In nucleotides, the CDR3 is TGCAGCGTTGAAAGCCCAGAAGAGACCCAGTACTTC.

This clonotype was picked up many times. This chain uses TRBV28 with TRBJ2-7; 11 nucleotides agree with TRBD2. CDR1 MDHEN and CDR2 SYDVKM come from the germline V gene. V lost 6 bases, J lost 2 bases, and 9 bases stayed unmatched. The CDR3 runs 16 residues. CDR3 sequence (DNA): TGTGCCAGCAGCGTAGGGGGACTAGCGGTTACCTACGAGCAGTACGTC. Amino acids: CASSVGGLAVTYEQYV.

This clonotype was detected many times. This CDR3 is CASSFTGGADTQYF. The CDR3 DNA follows: TGTGCCAGCAGTTTTACTGGTGGGGCGGATACGCAGTATTTT. The V and J genes are TRBV12-3 or TRBV12-4 and TRBJ2-3; perhaps TRBD1 as D (5 bases). CDR3 length: 14 amino acids. The V gene lost 3 bases and the J gene lost 6 bases, with 13 bases spanning the gap.